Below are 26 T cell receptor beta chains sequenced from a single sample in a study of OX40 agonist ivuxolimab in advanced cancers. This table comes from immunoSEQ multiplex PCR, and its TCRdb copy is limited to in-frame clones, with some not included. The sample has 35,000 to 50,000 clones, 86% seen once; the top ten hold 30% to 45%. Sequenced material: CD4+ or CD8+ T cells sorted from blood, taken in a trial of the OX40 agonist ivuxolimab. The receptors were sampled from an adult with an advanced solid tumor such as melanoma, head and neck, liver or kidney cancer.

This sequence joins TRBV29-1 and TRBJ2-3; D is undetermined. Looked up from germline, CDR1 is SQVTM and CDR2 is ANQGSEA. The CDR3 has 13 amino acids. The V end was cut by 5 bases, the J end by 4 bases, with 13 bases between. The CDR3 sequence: CSVRRFGADTQYF. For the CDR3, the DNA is TGCAGCGTTCGCAGGTTTGGGGCAGATACGCAGTATTTT.

This chain's CDR3 is CASSLGPGQGAYEQYF. The CDR3 nucleotides are TGTGCCAGCAGCTTGGGACCGGGACAGGGGGCGTACGAGCAGTACTTC. This rearrangement joins TRBV7-9 to TRBJ2-7; the match to TRBD1 covers 12 bases. The V gene end was trimmed by 3 bases and the J gene end by 4 bases; junction bases not matched to a gene: 7. Germline V gives CDR1 SEHNR, CDR2 FQNEAQ (reference sequence). The CDR3 sequence is 16 residues long. The whole variable domain, filled in from reference TRBV7-9 and TRBJ2-7, reads DTGVSQNPRHKITKRGQNVTFRCDPISEHNRLYWYRQTLGQGPEFLTYFQNEAQLEKSRLLSDRFSAERPKGSFSTLEIQRTEQGDSAMYLCASSLGPGQGAYEQYFGPGTRLTVT.

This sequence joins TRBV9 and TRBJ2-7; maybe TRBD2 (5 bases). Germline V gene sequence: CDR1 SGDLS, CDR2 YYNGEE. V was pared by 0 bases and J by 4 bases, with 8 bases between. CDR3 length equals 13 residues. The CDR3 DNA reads TGTGCCAGCAGCGTAGCTCCGGGATACGAGCAGTACTTC. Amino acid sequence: CASSVAPGYEQYF.

The CDR3 loop reads CASGTGSGANVLTF. The DNA for the CDR3 is TGTGCCAGCGGGACGGGCTCTGGGGCCAACGTCCTGACTTTC. V usage is TRBV7-9 and J usage is TRBJ2-6, with D tentatively TRBD1 or TRBD2 (5 bases each). V was pared by 8 bases and J by 0 bases, with 8 bases between. The CDR3 sequence is 14 residues long. Per the germline V gene, CDR1 is SEHNR and CDR2 is FQNEAQ (reference sequence).

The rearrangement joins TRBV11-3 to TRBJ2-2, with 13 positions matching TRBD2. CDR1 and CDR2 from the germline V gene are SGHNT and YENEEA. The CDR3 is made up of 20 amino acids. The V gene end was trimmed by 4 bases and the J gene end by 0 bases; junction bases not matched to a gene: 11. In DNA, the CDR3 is TGTGCCAGCAGCTCCCTGTCTGGGACTAGCGGGACTGCGAACACCGGGGAGCTGTTTTTT. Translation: CASSSLSGTSGTANTGELFF.

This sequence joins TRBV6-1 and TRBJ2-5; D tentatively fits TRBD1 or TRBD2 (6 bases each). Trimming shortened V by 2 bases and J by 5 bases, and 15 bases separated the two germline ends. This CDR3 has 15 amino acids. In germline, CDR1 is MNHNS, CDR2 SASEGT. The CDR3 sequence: CASSELGGSWETQYF. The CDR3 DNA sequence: TGTGCCAGCAGTGAATTGGGGGGCTCTTGGGAGACCCAGTACTTC.

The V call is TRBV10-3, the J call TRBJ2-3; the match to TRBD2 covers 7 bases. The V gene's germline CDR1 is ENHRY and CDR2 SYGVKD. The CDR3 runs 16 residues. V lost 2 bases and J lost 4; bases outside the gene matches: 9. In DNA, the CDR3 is TGTGCCATCAGTGAGCCTTGGGGGGGTGGCGCAGATACGCAGTATTTT. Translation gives CAISEPWGGGADTQYF.

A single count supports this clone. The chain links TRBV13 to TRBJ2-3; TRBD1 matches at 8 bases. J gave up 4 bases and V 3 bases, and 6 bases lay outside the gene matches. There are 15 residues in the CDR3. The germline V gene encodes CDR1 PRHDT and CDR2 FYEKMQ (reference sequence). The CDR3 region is CASSFQGARADTQYF. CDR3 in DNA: TGTGCCAGCAGCTTCCAGGGGGCTAGGGCAGATACGCAGTATTTT.

This CDR3 is CASSLTGGETYEQYF. Here the CDR3 DNA reads TGTGCCAGCAGCTTGACAGGAGGGGAGACCTACGAGCAGTACTTC. The chain joins TRBV7-3 to TRBJ2-7; D is possibly TRBD1 or TRBD2 (6 bases each). The CDR3 has 15 amino acids. V lost 3 bases and J 2 bases, leaving 14 bases between the germline ends. Germline loops: CDR1 SGHTA, CDR2 FQGTGA.

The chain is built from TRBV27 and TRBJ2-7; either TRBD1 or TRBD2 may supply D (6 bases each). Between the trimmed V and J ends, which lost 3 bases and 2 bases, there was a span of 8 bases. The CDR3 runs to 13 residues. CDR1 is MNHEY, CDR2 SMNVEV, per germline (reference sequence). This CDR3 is CASSLEGAYEQYF. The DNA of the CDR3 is TGTGCCAGCAGTTTGGAGGGGGCCTACGAGCAGTACTTC.

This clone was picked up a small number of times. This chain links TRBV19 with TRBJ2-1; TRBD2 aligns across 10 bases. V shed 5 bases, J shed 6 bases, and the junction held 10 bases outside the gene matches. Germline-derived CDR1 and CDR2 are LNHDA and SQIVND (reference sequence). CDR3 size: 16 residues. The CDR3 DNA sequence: TGTGCCAGTAGTCCTTGGACTAGCGGAGTCCCCAATGAGCAGTTCTTC. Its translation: CASSPWTSGVPNEQFF.

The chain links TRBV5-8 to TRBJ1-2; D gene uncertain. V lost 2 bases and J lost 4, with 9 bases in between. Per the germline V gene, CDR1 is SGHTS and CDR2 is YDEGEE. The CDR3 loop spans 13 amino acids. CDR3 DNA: TGTGCCAGCAGCTTTGAGGGCCTCTATGGCTACACCTTC. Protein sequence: CASSFEGLYGYTF.

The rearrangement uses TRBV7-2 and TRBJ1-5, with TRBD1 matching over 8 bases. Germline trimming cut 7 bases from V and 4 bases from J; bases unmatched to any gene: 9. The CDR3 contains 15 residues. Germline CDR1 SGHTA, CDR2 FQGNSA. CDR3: CASTTQGARNQPQHF. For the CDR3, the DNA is TGTGCCAGCACCACTCAGGGGGCGCGGAATCAGCCCCAGCATTTT.

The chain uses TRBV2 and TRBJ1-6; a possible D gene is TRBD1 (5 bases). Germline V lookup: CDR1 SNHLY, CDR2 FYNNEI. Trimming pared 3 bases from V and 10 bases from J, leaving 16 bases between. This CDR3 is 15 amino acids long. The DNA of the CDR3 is TGTGCCAGCAGTGAGCGGGGGGGTGCCAACTCACCCCTCCACTTT. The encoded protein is CASSERGGANSPLHF.

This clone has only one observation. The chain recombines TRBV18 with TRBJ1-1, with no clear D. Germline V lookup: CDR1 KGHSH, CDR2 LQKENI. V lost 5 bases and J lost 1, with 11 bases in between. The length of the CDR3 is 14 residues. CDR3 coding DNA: TGTGCCAGCTCATCCAAGTGGCCGAACACTGAAGCTTTCTTT. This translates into CASSSKWPNTEAFF.

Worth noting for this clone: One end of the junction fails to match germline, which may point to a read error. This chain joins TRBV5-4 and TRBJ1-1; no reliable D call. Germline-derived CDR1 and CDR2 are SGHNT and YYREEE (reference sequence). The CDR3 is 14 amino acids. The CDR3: CASSQESLNTEAFF. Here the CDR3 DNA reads TGCGCCAGCAGCCAAGAGTCCTTGAACACTGAAGCTTTCTTT.

In DNA, the CDR3 is TGTGCCAGCAGCCCGGGCAGGGAAAGGGGACAGCCCCAGCATTTT. Its translation is CASSPGRERGQPQHF. The V call is TRBV4-2, the J call TRBJ1-5; maybe TRBD1 (5 bases). CDR3 length: 15 amino acids. The ends were cut back, 4 bases at V and 7 bases at J, with 17 bases in the middle. In germline, CDR1 is LGHNA, CDR2 YNFKEQ.

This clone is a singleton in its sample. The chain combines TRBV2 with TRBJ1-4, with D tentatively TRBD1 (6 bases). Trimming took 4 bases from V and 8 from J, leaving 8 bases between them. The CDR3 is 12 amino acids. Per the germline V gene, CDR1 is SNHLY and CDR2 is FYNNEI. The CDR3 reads CASSGTAEKLFF. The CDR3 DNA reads TGTGCCAGCAGTGGGACAGCAGAAAAACTGTTTTTT. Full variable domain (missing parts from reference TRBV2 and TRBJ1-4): EPEVTQTPSHQVTQMGQEVILRCVPISNHLYFYWYRQILGQKVEFLVSFYNNEISEKSEIFDDQFSVERPDGSNFTLKIRSTKLEDSAMYFCASSGTAEKLFFGSGTQLSVL.

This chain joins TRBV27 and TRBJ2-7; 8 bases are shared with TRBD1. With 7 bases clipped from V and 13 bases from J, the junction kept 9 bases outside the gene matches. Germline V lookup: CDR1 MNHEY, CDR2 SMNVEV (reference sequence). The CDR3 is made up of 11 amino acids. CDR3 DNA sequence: TGTGCCAGCATGACCGGGACAGGCTTTTACTTC. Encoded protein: CASMTGTGFYF.

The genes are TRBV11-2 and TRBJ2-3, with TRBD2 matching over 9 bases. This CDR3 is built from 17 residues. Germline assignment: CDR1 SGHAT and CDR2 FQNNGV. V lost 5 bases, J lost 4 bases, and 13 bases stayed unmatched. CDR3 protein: CASSKWSWTSVSDTQYF. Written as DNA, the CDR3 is TGTGCCAGCAGCAAGTGGTCCTGGACTAGCGTATCAGATACGCAGTATTTT.

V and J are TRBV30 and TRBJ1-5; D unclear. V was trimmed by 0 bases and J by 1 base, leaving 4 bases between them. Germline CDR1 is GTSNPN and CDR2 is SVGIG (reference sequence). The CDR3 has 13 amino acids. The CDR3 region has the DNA TGTGCCTGGAGTGTAAGGAGCAATCAGCCCCAGCATTTT. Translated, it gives CAWSVRSNQPQHF. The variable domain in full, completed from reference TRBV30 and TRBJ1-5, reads SQTIHQWPATLVQPVGSPLSLECTVEGTSNPNLYWYRQAAGRGLQLLFYSVGIGQISSEVPQNLSASRPQDRQFILSSKKLLLSDSGFYLCAWSVRSNQPQHFGDGTRLSIL.

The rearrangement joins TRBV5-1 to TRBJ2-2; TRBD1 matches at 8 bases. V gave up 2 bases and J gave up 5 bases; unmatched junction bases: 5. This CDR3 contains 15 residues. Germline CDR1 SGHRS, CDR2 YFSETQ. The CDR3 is CASSFSGGGTGELFF. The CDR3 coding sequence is TGCGCCAGCAGCTTTTCAGGGGGCGGTACCGGGGAGCTGTTTTTT.

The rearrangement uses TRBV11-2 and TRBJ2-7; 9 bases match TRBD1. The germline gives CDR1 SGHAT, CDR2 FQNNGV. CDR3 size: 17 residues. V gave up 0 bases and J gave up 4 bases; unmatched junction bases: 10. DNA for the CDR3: TGTGCCAGCAGCTTAGATGCTCGGACAGGGGAGAGGTACGAGCAGTACTTC. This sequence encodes CASSLDARTGERYEQYF.

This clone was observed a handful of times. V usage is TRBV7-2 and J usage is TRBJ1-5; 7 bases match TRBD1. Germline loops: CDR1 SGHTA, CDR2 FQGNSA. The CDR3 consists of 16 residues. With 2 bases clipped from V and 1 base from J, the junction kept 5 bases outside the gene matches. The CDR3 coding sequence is TGTGCCAGCAGCTTACACTCACAGGGGAGCAATCAGCCCCAGCATTTT. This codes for CASSLHSQGSNQPQHF.

The CDR3 nucleotides are TGTGCCAGCAGCCTGCGGGGGAGCAGGGGGCAAGAGACCCAGTACTTC. Its protein product is CASSLRGSRGQETQYF. The genes are TRBV5-5 and TRBJ2-5; D possibly uses TRBD1 or TRBD2 (7 bases each). The V gene lost 4 bases and the J gene lost 2 bases, with 18 bases spanning the gap. This CDR3 has 16 amino acids. Germline-derived CDR1 and CDR2 are SGHKS and YYEKEE (reference sequence).

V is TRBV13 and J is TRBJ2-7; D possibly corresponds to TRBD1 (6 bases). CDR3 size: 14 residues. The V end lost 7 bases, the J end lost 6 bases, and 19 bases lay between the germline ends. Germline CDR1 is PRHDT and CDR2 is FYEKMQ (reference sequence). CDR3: CASTGGRNPSEQYF. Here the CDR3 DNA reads TGTGCCAGCACTGGGGGCCGTAACCCCTCCGAGCAGTACTTC.